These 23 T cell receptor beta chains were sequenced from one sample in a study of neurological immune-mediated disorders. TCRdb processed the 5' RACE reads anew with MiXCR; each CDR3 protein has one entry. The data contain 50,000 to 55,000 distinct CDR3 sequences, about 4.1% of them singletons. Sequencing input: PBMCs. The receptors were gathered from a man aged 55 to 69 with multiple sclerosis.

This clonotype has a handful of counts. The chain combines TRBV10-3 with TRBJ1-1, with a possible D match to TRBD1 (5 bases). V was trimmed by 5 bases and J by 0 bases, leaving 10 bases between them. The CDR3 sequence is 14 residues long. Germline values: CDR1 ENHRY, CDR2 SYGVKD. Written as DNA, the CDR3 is TGTGCCATCAGTCAGGGACGGATGAACACTGAAGCTTTCTTT. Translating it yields CAISQGRMNTEAFF.

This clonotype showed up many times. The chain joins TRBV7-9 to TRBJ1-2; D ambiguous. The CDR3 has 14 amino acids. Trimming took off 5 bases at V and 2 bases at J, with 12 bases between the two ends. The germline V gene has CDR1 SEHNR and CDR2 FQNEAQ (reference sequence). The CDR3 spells CASSPMIINYGYTF. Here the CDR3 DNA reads TGTGCCAGCAGCCCCATGATAATAAACTATGGCTACACCTTC.

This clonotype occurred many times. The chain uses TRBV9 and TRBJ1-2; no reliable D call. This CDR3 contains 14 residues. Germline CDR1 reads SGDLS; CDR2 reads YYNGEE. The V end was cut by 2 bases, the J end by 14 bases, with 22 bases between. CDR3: CASSVSDTALDKTF. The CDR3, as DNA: TGTGCCAGCAGCGTCTCTGACACGGCTCTGGATAAAACCTTC.

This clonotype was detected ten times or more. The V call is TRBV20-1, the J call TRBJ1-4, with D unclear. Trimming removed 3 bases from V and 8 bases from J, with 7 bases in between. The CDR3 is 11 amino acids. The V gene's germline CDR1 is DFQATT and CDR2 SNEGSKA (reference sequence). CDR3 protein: CSASLREKLFF. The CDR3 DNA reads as TGCAGTGCTAGTTTACGGGAAAAACTGTTTTTT.

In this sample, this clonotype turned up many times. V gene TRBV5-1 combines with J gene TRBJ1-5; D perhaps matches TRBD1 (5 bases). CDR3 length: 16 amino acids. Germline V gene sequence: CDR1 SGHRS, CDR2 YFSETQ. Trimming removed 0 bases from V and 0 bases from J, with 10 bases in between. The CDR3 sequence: CASSLAGQGSNQPQHF. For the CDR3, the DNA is TGCGCCAGCAGCTTGGCTGGCCAGGGTAGCAATCAGCCCCAGCATTTT.

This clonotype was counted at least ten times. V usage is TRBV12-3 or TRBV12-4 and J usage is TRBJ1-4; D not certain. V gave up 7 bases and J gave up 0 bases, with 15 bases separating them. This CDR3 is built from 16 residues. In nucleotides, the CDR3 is TGTGCCAGCACCCTAGCGCAAGTTGCAACTAATGAAAAACTGTTTTTT. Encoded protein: CASTLAQVATNEKLFF.

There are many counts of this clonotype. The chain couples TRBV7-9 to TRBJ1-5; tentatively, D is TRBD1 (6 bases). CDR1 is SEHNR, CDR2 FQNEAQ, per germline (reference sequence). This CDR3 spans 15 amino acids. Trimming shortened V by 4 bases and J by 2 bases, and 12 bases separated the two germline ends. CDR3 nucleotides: TGTGCCAGCAGCTCTACGTGGACAGGCAATCAGCCCCAGCATTTT. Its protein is CASSSTWTGNQPQHF.

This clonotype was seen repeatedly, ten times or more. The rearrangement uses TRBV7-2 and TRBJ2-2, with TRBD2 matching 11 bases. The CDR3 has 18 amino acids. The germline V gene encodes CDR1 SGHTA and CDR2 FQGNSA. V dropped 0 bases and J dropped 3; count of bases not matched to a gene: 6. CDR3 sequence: CASSLAPIAGGYTGELFF. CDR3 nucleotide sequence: TGTGCCAGCAGCTTAGCGCCGATAGCGGGAGGGTACACCGGGGAGCTGTTTTTT.

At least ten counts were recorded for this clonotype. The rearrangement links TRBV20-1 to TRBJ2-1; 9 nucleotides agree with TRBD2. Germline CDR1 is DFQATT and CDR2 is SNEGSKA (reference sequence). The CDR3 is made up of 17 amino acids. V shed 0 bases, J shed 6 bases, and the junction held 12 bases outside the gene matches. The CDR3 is CSARDMGGRVRINEQFF. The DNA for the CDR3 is TGCAGTGCTAGAGATATGGGCGGGAGGGTCAGAATCAATGAGCAGTTCTTC.

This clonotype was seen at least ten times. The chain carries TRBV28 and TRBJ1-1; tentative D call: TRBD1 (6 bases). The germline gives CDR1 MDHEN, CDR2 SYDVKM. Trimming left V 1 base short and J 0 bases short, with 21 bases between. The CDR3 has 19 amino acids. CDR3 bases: TGTGCCAGCAGTTTATCTCTGAGGAGGATCGGGGGCTTGAACACTGAAGCTTTCTTT. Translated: CASSLSLRRIGGLNTEAFF.

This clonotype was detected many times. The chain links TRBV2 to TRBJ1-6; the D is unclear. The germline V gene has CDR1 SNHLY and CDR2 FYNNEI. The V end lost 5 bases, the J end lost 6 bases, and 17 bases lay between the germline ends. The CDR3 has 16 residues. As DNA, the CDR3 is TGTGCCAGCAGTTCGAACAGCCGAAAATTTAATTCACCCCTCCACTTT. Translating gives CASSSNSRKFNSPLHF.

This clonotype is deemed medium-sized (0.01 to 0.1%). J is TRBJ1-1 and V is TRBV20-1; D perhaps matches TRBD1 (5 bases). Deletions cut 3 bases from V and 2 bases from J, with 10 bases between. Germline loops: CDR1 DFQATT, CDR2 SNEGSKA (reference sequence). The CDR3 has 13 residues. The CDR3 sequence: CSARKGPNTEAFF. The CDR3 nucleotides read TGCAGTGCTAGGAAGGGGCCAAACACTGAAGCTTTCTTT.

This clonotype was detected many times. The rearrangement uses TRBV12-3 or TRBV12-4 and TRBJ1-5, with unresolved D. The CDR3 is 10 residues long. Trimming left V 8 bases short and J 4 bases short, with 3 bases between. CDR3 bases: TGTGCCAGCGGTAATCAGCCCCAGCATTTT. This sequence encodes CASGNQPQHF.

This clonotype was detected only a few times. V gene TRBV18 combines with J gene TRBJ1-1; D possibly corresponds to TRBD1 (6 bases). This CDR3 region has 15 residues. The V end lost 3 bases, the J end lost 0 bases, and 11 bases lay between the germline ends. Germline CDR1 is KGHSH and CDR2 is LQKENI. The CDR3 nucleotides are TGTGCCAGCTCACCCCTACAGGGTATGAACACTGAAGCTTTCTTT. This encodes CASSPLQGMNTEAFF.

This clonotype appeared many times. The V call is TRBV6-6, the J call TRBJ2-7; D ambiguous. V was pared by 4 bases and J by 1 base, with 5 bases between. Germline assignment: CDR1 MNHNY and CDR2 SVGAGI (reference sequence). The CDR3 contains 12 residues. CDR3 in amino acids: CASSSTSYEQYF. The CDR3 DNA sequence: TGTGCCAGCAGTTCCACGTCCTACGAGCAGTACTTC.

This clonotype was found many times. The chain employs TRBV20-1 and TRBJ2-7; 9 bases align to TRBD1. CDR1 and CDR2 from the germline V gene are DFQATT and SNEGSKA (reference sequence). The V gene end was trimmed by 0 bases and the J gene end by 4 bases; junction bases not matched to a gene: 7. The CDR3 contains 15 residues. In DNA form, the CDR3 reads TGCAGTGCTAGAGATCAAGGACAGGGGTTATACGAGCAGTACTTC. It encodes CSARDQGQGLYEQYF.

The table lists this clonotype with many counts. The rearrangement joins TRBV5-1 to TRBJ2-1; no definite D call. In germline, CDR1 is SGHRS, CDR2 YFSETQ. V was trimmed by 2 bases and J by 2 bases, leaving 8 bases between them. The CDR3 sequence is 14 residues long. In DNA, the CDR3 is TGCGCCAGCAGCTTAGGCGGAGCCTACAATGAGCAGTTCTTC. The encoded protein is CASSLGGAYNEQFF.

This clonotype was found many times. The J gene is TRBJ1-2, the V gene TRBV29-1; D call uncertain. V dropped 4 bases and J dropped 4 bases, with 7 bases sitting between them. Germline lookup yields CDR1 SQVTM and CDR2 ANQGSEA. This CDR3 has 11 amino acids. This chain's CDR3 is CSVVGSYGYTF. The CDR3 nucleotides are TGCAGCGTTGTAGGTTCCTATGGCTACACCTTC. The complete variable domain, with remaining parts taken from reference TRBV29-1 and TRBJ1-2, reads SAVISQKPSRDICQRGTSLTIQCQVDSQVTMMFWYRQQPGQSLTLIATANQGSEATYESGFVIDKFPISRPNLTFSTLTVSNMSPEDSSIYLCSVVGSYGYTFGSGTRLTVV.

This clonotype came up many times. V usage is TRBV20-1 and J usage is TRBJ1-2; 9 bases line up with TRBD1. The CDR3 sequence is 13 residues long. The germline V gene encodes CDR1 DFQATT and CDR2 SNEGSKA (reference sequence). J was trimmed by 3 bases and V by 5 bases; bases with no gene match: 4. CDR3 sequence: CSAGDRDYYGYTF. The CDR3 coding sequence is TGCAGTGCTGGGGACAGGGACTACTATGGCTACACCTTC.

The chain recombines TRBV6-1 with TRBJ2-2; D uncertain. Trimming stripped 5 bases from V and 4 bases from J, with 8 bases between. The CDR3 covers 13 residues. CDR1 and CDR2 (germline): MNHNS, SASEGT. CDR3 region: CASSTIGTGELFF. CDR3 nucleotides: TGTGCCAGCAGTACCATCGGCACCGGGGAGCTGTTTTTT.

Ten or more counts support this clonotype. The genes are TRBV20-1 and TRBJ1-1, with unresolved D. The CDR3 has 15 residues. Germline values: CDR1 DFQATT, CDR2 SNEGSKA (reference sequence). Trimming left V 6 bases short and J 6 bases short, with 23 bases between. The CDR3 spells CSAERPSGLKAEAFF. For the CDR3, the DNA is TGCAGTGCCGAACGTCCCTCGGGGTTAAAGGCTGAAGCTTTCTTT.

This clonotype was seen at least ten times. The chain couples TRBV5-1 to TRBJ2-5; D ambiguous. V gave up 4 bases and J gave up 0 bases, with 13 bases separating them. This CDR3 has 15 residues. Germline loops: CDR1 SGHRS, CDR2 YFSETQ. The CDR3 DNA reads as TGCGCCAGCAGCCCTGGAGATCGGGACCAAGAGACCCAGTACTTC. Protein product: CASSPGDRDQETQYF.

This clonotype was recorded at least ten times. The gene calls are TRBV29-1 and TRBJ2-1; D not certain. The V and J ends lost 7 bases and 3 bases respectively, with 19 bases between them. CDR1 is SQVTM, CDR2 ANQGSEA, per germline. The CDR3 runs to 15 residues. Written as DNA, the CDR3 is TGCAGCGGGGCACTCGGTCAACGGAGCTACAATGAGCAGTTCTTC. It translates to CSGALGQRSYNEQFF.